The 15 T cell receptor beta chains reported below all come from one sample, sequenced in a study of blood T cells in healthy people across ages. The authors ran a second PCR of roughly 6 to 12 cycles using a sample-barcoded 5' primer and a J-beta primer mix. MiXCR, applied by TCRdb to the 5' RACE reads, yields one record per CDR3 protein. The sample lists 550,000 to 800,000 distinct CDR3 sequences; roughly 32% were seen once. What was sequenced was blood. The receptors shown here come from a woman of 80 years or more in good health.

The chain is built from TRBV6-1 and TRBJ1-5; possible D gene TRBD1, 6 bases. The CDR3 is 15 residues long. Germline CDR1 reads MNHNS; CDR2 reads SASEGT. V was clipped by 1 base and J by 3 bases, with 10 bases between them. DNA of the CDR3: TGTGCCAGCAGTGAAGGGGGGCAGAACAATCAGCCCCAGCATTTT. It codes for CASSEGGQNNQPQHF.

This clonotype was seen repeatedly, ten times or more. This chain links TRBV3-1 with TRBJ2-7, with D perhaps matching TRBD1 (6 bases). The CDR3 loop spans 15 amino acids. Deletions cut 2 bases from V and 2 bases from J, with 13 bases between. Germline CDR1 is LGHDT and CDR2 is YNNKEL (reference sequence). The CDR3 reads CASSQRGHAAYEQYF. CDR3 coding DNA: TGTGCCAGCAGCCAAAGGGGACACGCTGCCTACGAGCAGTACTTC.

This clonotype was seen ten or more times. The rearrangement uses TRBV28 and TRBJ2-7; 12 nucleotides line up with TRBD1. Looked up from germline, CDR1 is MDHEN and CDR2 is SYDVKM. V was pared by 5 bases and J by 5 bases, with 13 bases of the junction left unmatched. This CDR3 has 17 amino acids. The CDR3 sequence is CASSPDGPGTGGDEQYF. Here the CDR3 DNA reads TGTGCCAGCAGTCCTGACGGCCCCGGGACAGGGGGCGACGAGCAGTACTTC.

There are a few counts of this clonotype. The chain carries TRBV2 and TRBJ2-7; no clear D gene. CDR3 length: 14 residues. V lost 6 bases to trimming and J lost 2 bases, with 14 bases between them. Germline CDR1 is SNHLY and CDR2 is FYNNEI. The CDR3 nucleotides are TGTGCCAGCAGGGCCTTTTTAAGTCCCTACGAGCAGTACTTC. It yields the protein CASRAFLSPYEQYF.

This clonotype was observed at least ten times. V and J are TRBV7-3 and TRBJ2-3, with D hard to call. Germline lookup yields CDR1 SGHTA and CDR2 FQGTGA. The CDR3 length is 14 residues. V was shortened by 10 bases and J by 6 bases, with 20 bases between the two germline ends. The CDR3, as DNA: TGTGCCACCAGTAGGGAATTAGCCCCCGATACGCAGTATTTT. This encodes CATSRELAPDTQYF.

The genes are TRBV7-2 and TRBJ2-2, with 9 bases fitting TRBD2. Germline CDR1 and CDR2: SGHTA and FQGNSA. Losses at the gene ends were 6 bases for V and 6 bases for J; bases not matched to a gene: 8. CDR3 length: 15 amino acids. The CDR3, as DNA: TGTGCCAGCAGGGGAGCGGGAGGCGCGGCCGGGGAGCTGTTTTTT. Its translation: CASRGAGGAAGELFF.

This clonotype appeared a single time. The chain uses TRBV2 and TRBJ2-2; TRBD2 aligns across 8 bases. V lost 7 bases, J lost 0 bases, and 10 bases stayed unmatched. There are 17 residues in the CDR3. Germline values: CDR1 SNHLY, CDR2 FYNNEI. The CDR3 loop is CASTEWGRGANTGELFF. CDR3 DNA: TGTGCCAGCACCGAATGGGGGCGGGGGGCGAACACCGGGGAGCTGTTTTTT.

The V gene is TRBV29-1, the J gene TRBJ2-5; 8 nucleotides match TRBD1. The J call may be incorrect, as the DNA end agrees better with TRBJ2-7. The CDR3 extends over 12 amino acids. CDR1 and CDR2 from the germline V gene are SQVTM and ANQGSEA. CDR3 nucleotides: TGCAGCGTTGGGGGGACAGGCTACGAGCAGTACTTC. Translated, it gives CSVGGTGYEQYF.

The chain is built from TRBV5-1 and TRBJ2-3; 9 bases match TRBD2. The ends lost 0 bases at V and 6 bases at J; junction bases unmatched: 8. The CDR3 has 16 amino acids. Germline V gene data show CDR1 as SGHRS and CDR2 as YFSETQ. The CDR3 reads CASSLDGGGASDTQYF. CDR3 DNA: TGCGCCAGCAGCTTGGACGGCGGGGGGGCCTCGGATACGCAGTATTTT. The full variable domain, rest sourced from reference TRBV5-1 and TRBJ2-3, is KAGVTQTPRYLIKTRGQQVTLSCSPISGHRSVSWYQQTPGQGLQFLFEYFSETQRNKGNFPGRFSGRQFSNSRSEMNVSTLELGDSALYLCASSLDGGGASDTQYFGPGTRLTVL.

There are many counts of this clonotype. The chain employs TRBV6-5 and TRBJ2-7; tentative D call: TRBD2 (5 bases). The length of the CDR3 is 14 residues. Deletions cut 2 bases from V and 5 bases from J, with 13 bases between. Looked up from germline, CDR1 is MNHEY and CDR2 is SVGAGI. CDR3 bases: TGTGCCAGCAGTTACCGTGGGTCCGGGAACGAGCAGTACTTC. As protein: CASSYRGSGNEQYF.

The table lists this clonotype with many counts. In DNA form, the CDR3 reads TGCAGCGTTGCGACCGGGACAGGGGCAAATGAGCAGTTCTTC. It translates to CSVATGTGANEQFF. J is TRBJ2-1 and V is TRBV29-1; the match to TRBD1 covers 10 bases. Germline CDR1 SQVTM, CDR2 ANQGSEA. This CDR3 has 14 amino acids. V was clipped by 4 bases and J by 7 bases; unmatched bases: 7.

The chain has TRBV6-6 and TRBJ1-1; D possibly corresponds to TRBD1 (5 bases). This CDR3 is built from 13 residues. The germline CDR1 and CDR2 sequences are MNHNY and SVGAGI (reference sequence). V dropped 8 bases and J dropped 5 bases, with 15 bases sitting between them. The chain's CDR3 is CASSTPQATEAFF. In DNA form, the CDR3 reads TGTGCCAGCTCAACCCCACAGGCTACTGAAGCTTTCTTT.

This chain joins TRBV19 and TRBJ1-5; D is unclear. This CDR3 is built from 13 residues. Trimming stripped 5 bases from V and 0 bases from J, with 5 bases between. In germline, CDR1 is LNHDA, CDR2 SQIVND (reference sequence). CDR3 coding DNA: TGTGCCAGTAGTGCATATAGCAATCAGCCCCAGCATTTT. Translated: CASSAYSNQPQHF.

Concerning this clonotype itself: A read error is possible here, since a much larger clone lies one base away. The chain employs TRBV7-2 and TRBJ2-7, with 12 bases identical to TRBD2. The ends lost 5 bases at V and 3 bases at J; junction bases unmatched: 8. Germline-derived CDR1 and CDR2 are SGHTA and FQGNSA. The CDR3 spans 16 residues. The CDR3 nucleotides are TGTGCCAGCAGCGCGCGACTAGCGGGGGCACGCTACGAGCAGTACTTC. Amino acids: CASSARLAGARYEQYF.

Regarding this clonotype: Given a much more abundant clone one base away, this may be a read error. V usage is TRBV5-1 and J usage is TRBJ2-7; D uncertain. From germline, CDR1 is SGHRS and CDR2 YFSETQ. There are 13 residues in the CDR3. DNA of the CDR3: TGCGCCAGCAGCTTGGACTATCCGTACGAGCGGTACTTC. Translating gives CASSLDYPYERYF.